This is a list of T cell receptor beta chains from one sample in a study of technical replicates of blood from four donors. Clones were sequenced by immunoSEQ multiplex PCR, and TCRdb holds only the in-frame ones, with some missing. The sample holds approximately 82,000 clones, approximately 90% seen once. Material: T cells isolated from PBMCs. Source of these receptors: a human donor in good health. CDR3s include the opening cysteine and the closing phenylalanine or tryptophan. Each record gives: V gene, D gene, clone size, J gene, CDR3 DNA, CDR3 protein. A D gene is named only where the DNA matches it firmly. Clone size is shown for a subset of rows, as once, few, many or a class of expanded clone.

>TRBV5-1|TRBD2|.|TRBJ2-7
TGCGCCAGCAGCTGGGGGACTAGCGGGAGGGCTTACTCCTACGAGCAGTACTTC
CASSWGTSGRAYSYEQYF
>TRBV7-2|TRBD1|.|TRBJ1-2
TGTGCCAGCAGCCAGGGACAGGGCTATGGCTACACCTTC
CASSQGQGYGYTF
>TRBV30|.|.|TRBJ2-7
TGTGCCTGCTACCTTTTCCCCTACGAGCAGTACTTC
CACYLFPYEQYF
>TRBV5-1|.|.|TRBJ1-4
TGCGCCAGCAACCGGGGGGGGCTACAACGAGGAACCGTTGAAAAACTGTTTTTT
CASNRGGLQRGTVEKLFF
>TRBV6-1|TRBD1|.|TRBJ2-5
TGTGCCAGCAGTCAACAGGGGGGTGTCGGAGAGACCCAGTACTTC
CASSQQGGVGETQYF
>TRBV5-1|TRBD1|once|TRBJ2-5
TGCGCCAGCAGCTTATCCGGGACAGGGGCCGAGACCCAGTACTTC
CASSLSGTGAETQYF
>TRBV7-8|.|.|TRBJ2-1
TGTGCCAGCAGCTTCCTCTACAATGAGCAGTTCTTC
CASSFLYNEQFF
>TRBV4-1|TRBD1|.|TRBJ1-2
TGCGCCAGCAGCACCCGACAGGGTATACTTGCTGGCTACACCTTC
CASSTRQGILAGYTF
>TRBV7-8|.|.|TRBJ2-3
TGTGCCAGCGGCGCCCGGGGATTTGGCACAGATACGCAGTATTTT
CASGARGFGTDTQYF
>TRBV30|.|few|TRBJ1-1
TGTGCCTGGGGCGGGGGAGCTGAAGCTTTCTTT
CAWGGGAEAFF
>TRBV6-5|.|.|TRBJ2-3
TGTGCCAGCAGTTATCGAGGGCGGGTCTCCACAGATACGCAGTATTTT
CASSYRGRVSTDTQYF
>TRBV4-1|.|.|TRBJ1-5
TGCGCCAGCAGCACCAGTATACCTAGCAATCAGCCCCAGCATTTT
CASSTSIPSNQPQHF
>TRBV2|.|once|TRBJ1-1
TGTGCCAGCAGTGATTTGGGGCCCACTGAAGCTTTCTTT
CASSDLGPTEAFF
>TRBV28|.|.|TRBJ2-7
TGTGCCAGCAGAGGACAGAGCTACGAGCAGTACTTC
CASRGQSYEQYF
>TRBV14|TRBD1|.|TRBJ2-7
TGTGCCAGCAGCACCGGGACAGGGGGCTACGAGCAGTACTTC
CASSTGTGGYEQYF
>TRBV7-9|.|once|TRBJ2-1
TGTGCCAGCAGCCTCTCGCGTAAGCAGTTCTTC
CASSLSRKQFF
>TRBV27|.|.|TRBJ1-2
TGTGCCAGCAGTTTATCGGGCCCAGGTCGCTACACCTTC
CASSLSGPGRYTF
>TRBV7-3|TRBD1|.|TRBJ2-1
TGTGCCAGCAGCTCGACAGGGGGCGGTTACAATGAGCAGTTCTTC
CASSSTGGGYNEQFF
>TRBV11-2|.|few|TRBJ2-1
TGTGCCAGCAGCTTTGAGCCTACTTCCTACAATGAGCAGTTCTTC
CASSFEPTSYNEQFF
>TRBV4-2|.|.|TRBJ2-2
TGTGCCAGCAGCCCCTCCACGCTAGAGACCGGGGAGCTGTTTTTT
CASSPSTLETGELFF